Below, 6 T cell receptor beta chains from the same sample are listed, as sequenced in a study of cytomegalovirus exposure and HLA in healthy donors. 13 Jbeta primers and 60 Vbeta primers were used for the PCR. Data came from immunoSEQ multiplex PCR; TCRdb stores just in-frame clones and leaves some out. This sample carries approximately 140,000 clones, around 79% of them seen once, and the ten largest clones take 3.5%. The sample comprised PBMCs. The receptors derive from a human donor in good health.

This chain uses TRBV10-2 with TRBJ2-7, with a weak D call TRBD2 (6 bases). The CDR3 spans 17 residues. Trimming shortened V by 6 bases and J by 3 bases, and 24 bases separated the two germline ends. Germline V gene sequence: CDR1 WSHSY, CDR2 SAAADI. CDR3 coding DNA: TGCGCCAGCAGCGGGAGACAGATTAGCGGACTAAACTACGAGCAGTACTTC. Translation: CASSGRQISGLNYEQYF.

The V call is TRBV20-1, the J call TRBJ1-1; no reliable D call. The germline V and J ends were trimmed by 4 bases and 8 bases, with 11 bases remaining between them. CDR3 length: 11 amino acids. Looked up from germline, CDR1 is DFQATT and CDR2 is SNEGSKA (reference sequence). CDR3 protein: CSAITFREAFF. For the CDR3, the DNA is TGCAGTGCTATAACATTTCGAGAAGCTTTCTTT.

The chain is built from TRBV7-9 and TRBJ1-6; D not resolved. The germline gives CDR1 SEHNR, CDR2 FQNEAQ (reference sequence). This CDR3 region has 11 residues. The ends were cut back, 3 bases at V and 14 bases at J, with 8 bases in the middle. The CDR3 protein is CASSLSQSLHF. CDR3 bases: TGTGCCAGCAGCTTGAGCCAATCCCTCCACTTT. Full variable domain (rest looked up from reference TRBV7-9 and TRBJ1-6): DTGVSQNPRHKITKRGQNVTFRCDPISEHNRLYWYRQTLGQGPEFLTYFQNEAQLEKSRLLSDRFSAERPKGSFSTLEIQRTEQGDSAMYLCASSLSQSLHFGNGTRLTVT.

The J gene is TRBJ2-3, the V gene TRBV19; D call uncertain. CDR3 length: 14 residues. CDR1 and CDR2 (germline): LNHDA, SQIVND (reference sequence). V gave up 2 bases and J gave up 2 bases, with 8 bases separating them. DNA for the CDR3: TGTGCCAGTAGTATAATCGTCTTCACAGATACGCAGTATTTT. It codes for CASSIIVFTDTQYF.

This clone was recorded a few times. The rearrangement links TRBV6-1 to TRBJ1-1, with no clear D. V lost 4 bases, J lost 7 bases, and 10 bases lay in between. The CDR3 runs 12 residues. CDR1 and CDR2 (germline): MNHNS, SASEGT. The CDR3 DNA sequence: TGTGCCAGCAGTGTCAGGCCCTATGAAGCTTTCTTT. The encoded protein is CASSVRPYEAFF.

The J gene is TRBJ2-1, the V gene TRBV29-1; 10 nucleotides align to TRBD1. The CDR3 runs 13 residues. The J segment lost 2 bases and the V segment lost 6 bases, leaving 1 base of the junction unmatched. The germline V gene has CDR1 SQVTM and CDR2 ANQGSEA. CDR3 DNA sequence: TGCAGCGTGGGGACAGGGGCCTACAATGAGCAGTTCTTC. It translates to CSVGTGAYNEQFF.